The clone carrying this T cell receptor beta chain has a single count. The antigen remains unidentified. This specimen comes from a study of shared clonotypes between healthy human individuals. Findings of the study overall: Sorted-subset samples were not fully sequenced, rarefaction indicated.

CDR1 is SGHVS, CDR2 FQNEAQ, per germline. V was clipped by 5 bases and J by 10 bases; unmatched bases: 13. The CDR3 totals 15 residues. Sequenced by immunoSEQ multiplex PCR; TCRdb stores in-frame clones only, minus some. The data show about 2.4 million clones, with 90% to 95% seen just once and 0.11% to 0.15% held by the top ten. Every donor was a Caucasian adult from Nashville, Tennessee. V is TRBV7-8 and J is TRBJ2-1; 8 bases fit TRBD2. This TCR was sampled from a man aged 18 to 29 in good health. The sample comprised naive CD4+ T cells sorted from blood. Indicated subset: CD45RA+ positively selected. The CDR3 nucleotides read TGTGCCAGCAGCCTATTAGCGGGGCAGGGAGGCGAGCAGTTCTTC. Protein product: CASSLLAGQGGEQFF.